The clone carrying this T cell receptor beta chain showed up just a few times. V lost 0 bases and J lost 6, with 11 bases in between. The CDR3 loop spans 13 amino acids. The germline V gene has CDR1 GTSNPN and CDR2 SVGIG (reference sequence). The source of the sample is a study of Graves' ophthalmopathy and Graves' hyperthyroidism. Study-level information: Peripheral blood was collected at initial diagnosis, before any treatment.

CDR3 regions of TCR beta were amplified from RNA transcripts. HTBI primers served in a first-round RT-PCR, which a second-round multiplex PCR followed. TCRdb re-called the multiplex PCR reads with MiXCR, one entry per CDR3 protein. This table has approximately 500,000 distinct CDR3 sequences, around an eighth appearing once. Researchers turned away patients with other autoimmune diseases, uncontrolled infections, pregnancy or lactation. This sequence was found in a woman in her twenties or thirties with Graves' ophthalmopathy. The sequenced sample was blood. This chain links TRBV30 with TRBJ1-1; D is unresolved. The CDR3 coding sequence is TGTGCCTGGAGTGTTAATGGTGGGGCTGAAGCTTTCTTT. Protein: CAWSVNGGAEAFF.